A single sample gave rise to the 18 T cell receptor beta chains below, sequenced in a study of T cells in Graves' hyperthyroidism and ophthalmopathy. Researchers took RNA transcripts and amplified the TCR beta CDR3 regions from them. With the HTBI primer set, the TCR CDR3 went through a first round of RT-PCR. One entry per CDR3 protein results from TCRdb running MiXCR on the multiplex PCR reads. The data show hundreds of thousands of distinct CDR3 sequences, 38% seen once. Sequenced: blood. Receptors originate from a man aged 18 to 35 with Graves' hyperthyroidism.

CDR3 in amino acids: CASSPGTEFSGANVLTF. The CDR3 DNA is TGTGCCAGCAGTCCCGGGACGGAATTTTCTGGGGCCAACGTCCTGACTTTC. J is TRBJ2-6 and V is TRBV5-4; either TRBD1 or TRBD2 may fit D (5 bases each). Germline CDR1 SGHNT, CDR2 YYREEE (reference sequence). This CDR3 contains 17 residues. Trimming took off 5 bases at V and 1 base at J, with 16 bases between the two ends.

This clonotype showed up just a few times. The chain joins TRBV20-1 to TRBJ1-5, with 8 positions matching TRBD1. The CDR3 length is 14 residues. CDR1 and CDR2 from the germline V gene are DFQATT and SNEGSKA (reference sequence). J gave up 2 bases and V 5 bases, and 5 bases lay outside the gene matches. This CDR3 reads CSAYLGQGNQPQHF. The CDR3 DNA follows: TGCAGTGCTTACCTGGGACAGGGCAATCAGCCCCAGCATTTT.

The V and J genes are TRBV2 and TRBJ2-7, with 8 bases aligning to TRBD2. Germline-derived CDR1 and CDR2 are SNHLY and FYNNEI. The CDR3 runs to 16 residues. With V trimmed by 5 bases and J by 2 bases, 11 bases remained unmatched. CDR3: CASSFAGGAGAYEQYF. CDR3 in DNA: TGTGCCAGCAGTTTCGCCGGGGGGGCGGGGGCCTACGAGCAGTACTTC. Drawing the rest from reference TRBV2 and TRBJ2-7, the complete variable domain is EPEVTQTPSHQVTQMGQEVILRCVPISNHLYFYWYRQILGQKVEFLVSFYNNEISEKSEIFDDQFSVERPDGSNFTLKIRSTKLEDSAMYFCASSFAGGAGAYEQYFGPGTRLTVT.

The chain couples TRBV29-1 to TRBJ2-5; 9 bases match TRBD2. Germline values: CDR1 SQVTM, CDR2 ANQGSEA. The junction had 4 bases not matched to a gene; V was cut back by 5 bases and J by 3 bases. This CDR3 spans 13 amino acids. For the CDR3, the DNA is TGCAGCGTTCTTAGCGGGAGTGAAGAGACCCAGTACTTC. Translation: CSVLSGSEETQYF.

V is TRBV5-1 and J is TRBJ2-5, with D unclear. The length of the CDR3 is 11 residues. Germline CDR1 SGHRS, CDR2 YFSETQ. V lost 4 bases and J 13 bases, leaving 14 bases between the germline ends. CDR3 region: CASSGETPLYF. The DNA for the CDR3 is TGCGCCAGCAGCGGAGAGACTCCCCTGTACTTC. Filled out from reference TRBV5-1 and TRBJ2-5, the complete variable domain reads KAGVTQTPRYLIKTRGQQVTLSCSPISGHRSVSWYQQTPGQGLQFLFEYFSETQRNKGNFPGRFSGRQFSNSRSEMNVSTLELGDSALYLCASSGETPLYFGPGTRLLVL.

On this clonotype itself: A much more abundant neighbour one base away suggests this may be a read error. No conserved phenylalanine or tryptophan ends this CDR3, so it is likely a read error. The chain carries TRBV7-8 and TRBJ1-1, with a possible D match to TRBD1 (5 bases). The V end lost 5 bases, the J end lost 1 base, and 20 bases lay between the germline ends. Per germline, CDR1 SGHVS and CDR2 FQNEAQ. The CDR3 is 17 amino acids. The CDR3, as DNA: TGTGCCAGCAGCCTGCCGGGACTATATGGTGGGAACACTGAAGCTTTCCTT. Amino acid sequence: CASSLPGLYGGNTEAFL.

This clonotype was counted between two and nine times. The rearrangement uses TRBV6-5 and TRBJ1-5; no reliable D call. There are 17 residues in the CDR3. Germline V gene data show CDR1 as MNHEY and CDR2 as SVGAGI. V was shortened by 4 bases and J by 0 bases, with 16 bases between the two germline ends. Written as DNA, the CDR3 is TGTGCCAGCAGTTCCCTGGAGGAGCCTTATAGCAATCAGCCCCAGCATTTT. Its translation is CASSSLEEPYSNQPQHF.

This clonotype has only a few counts. CDR3 sequence: CASSLEKGSYEQYF. The CDR3 nucleotides are TGTGCCAGCAGCTTAGAAAAAGGATCCTACGAGCAGTACTTC. This sequence joins TRBV7-8 and TRBJ2-7, with no clear D. V dropped 1 base and J dropped 1 base, with 8 bases sitting between them. CDR3 length: 14 amino acids. Per germline, CDR1 SGHVS and CDR2 FQNEAQ. Supplemented by reference TRBV7-8 and TRBJ2-7, the full variable domain reads GAGVSQSPRYKVAKRGQDVALRCDPISGHVSLFWYQQALGQGPEFLTYFQNEAQLDKSGLPSDRFFAERPEGSVSTLKIQRTQQEDSAVYLCASSLEKGSYEQYFGPGTRLTVT.

This clonotype was seen ten or more times. The chain carries TRBV19 and TRBJ1-5; no definite D call. This CDR3 has 13 residues. Germline-derived CDR1 and CDR2 are LNHDA and SQIVND (reference sequence). Trimming cost V 2 bases and J 3 bases, with 5 bases left between them. The CDR3 is CASSIRDNQPQHF. The CDR3 nucleotides are TGTGCCAGTAGTATAAGGGACAATCAGCCCCAGCATTTT.

In this sample, this clonotype turned up many times. The chain is built from TRBV19 and TRBJ1-1, with D tentatively TRBD1 (6 bases). Germline loops: CDR1 LNHDA, CDR2 SQIVND (reference sequence). This CDR3 comprises 15 residues. V gave up 5 bases and J gave up 0 bases, with 13 bases separating them. This CDR3 is CASSVGTSMNTEAFF. The CDR3 coding sequence is TGTGCCAGTAGTGTCGGGACATCCATGAACACTGAAGCTTTCTTT.

This clonotype has only a few counts. The chain is built from TRBV6-5 and TRBJ1-5, with D possibly being TRBD1 (5 bases). The CDR3 has 15 amino acids. The V end lost 4 bases, the J end lost 4 bases, and 14 bases lay between the germline ends. Germline assignment: CDR1 MNHEY and CDR2 SVGAGI. The DNA of the CDR3 is TGTGCCAGCAGTTCCGGGTCCCAGGGTAATCAGCCCCAGCATTTT. This encodes CASSSGSQGNQPQHF.

This clonotype was detected ten times or more. The V gene is TRBV2, the J gene TRBJ2-7; 8 bases are shared with TRBD1. The germline V gene has CDR1 SNHLY and CDR2 FYNNEI. The CDR3 loop spans 15 amino acids. V dropped 4 bases and J dropped 2; count of bases not matched to a gene: 7. The CDR3 DNA reads TGTGCCAGCAGTGTTGACAGGGGCGGCACCTACGAGCAGTACTTC. It yields the protein CASSVDRGGTYEQYF. Filled out from reference TRBV2 and TRBJ2-7, the complete variable domain reads EPEVTQTPSHQVTQMGQEVILRCVPISNHLYFYWYRQILGQKVEFLVSFYNNEISEKSEIFDDQFSVERPDGSNFTLKIRSTKLEDSAMYFCASSVDRGGTYEQYFGPGTRLTVT.

A remark on this clonotype: Relative to the germline gene, one junction end is altered; a read error may explain this. This chain uses TRBV14 with TRBJ1-1, with D possibly matching TRBD1 (6 bases). Per germline, CDR1 SGHDN and CDR2 FVKESK. The CDR3 has 16 amino acids. The DNA of the CDR3 is TGTGCCGGCAGCCAAGAAGGATGGGGGCGCATCACTGAAGCTTTCTTT. It translates to CAGSQEGWGRITEAFF.

V gene TRBV7-8 combines with J gene TRBJ2-5; D might be TRBD1 or TRBD2, each matching 6 bases. Germline V gene lookup returns CDR1 SGHVS and CDR2 FQNEAQ. The CDR3 covers 16 residues. Trimming removed 1 base at V and 3 bases at J, with 15 bases between. Written as DNA, the CDR3 is TGTGCCAGCAGCTTAGATTCGGGGGCAATGGAAGAGACCCAGTACTTC. It codes for CASSLDSGAMEETQYF.

This CDR3 reads CAIKGTGDSNQPQHF. Here the CDR3 DNA reads TGTGCCATCAAGGGGACAGGGGATAGCAATCAGCCCCAGCATTTT. The rearrangement links TRBV10-3 to TRBJ1-5; the match to TRBD1 covers 10 bases. The CDR3 covers 15 residues. V was clipped by 7 bases and J by 0 bases; unmatched bases: 3. Per germline, CDR1 ENHRY and CDR2 SYGVKD.

This clonotype was seen at least ten times. The rearrangement joins TRBV15 to TRBJ2-2; 8 bases fit TRBD2. The germline CDR1 and CDR2 sequences are LNHNV and YYDKDF (reference sequence). There are 15 residues in the CDR3. V dropped 6 bases and J dropped 7; count of bases not matched to a gene: 10. Here the CDR3 reads CATSRTGTRIGELFF. The CDR3 nucleotides read TGTGCCACCAGTAGGACCGGGACTAGGATCGGGGAGCTGTTTTTT.

The V gene is TRBV30, the J gene TRBJ1-6, with no clear D. Trimming left V 4 bases short and J 8 bases short, with 12 bases between. Looked up from germline, CDR1 is GTSNPN and CDR2 is SVGIG (reference sequence). This CDR3 is 13 amino acids long. DNA for the CDR3: TGTGCCTGGACTGAAGGGTCGGATTCACCCCTCCACTTT. Amino acid sequence: CAWTEGSDSPLHF.

The V call is TRBV20-1, the J call TRBJ1-4; D ambiguous. Between the trimmed V and J ends, which lost 0 bases and 6 bases, there was a span of 5 bases. Germline values: CDR1 DFQATT, CDR2 SNEGSKA (reference sequence). The CDR3 is made up of 12 amino acids. CDR3 coding DNA: TGCAGTGCTAGAGATAACGATGAAAAACTGTTTTTT. Residues: CSARDNDEKLFF.